This TCR beta chain is from a study of blood T cell repertoires in COVID-19. Study-wide context: Acute-phase and convalescent COVID-19 samples originated in the United States, Italy and Spain.

Per the original methods: Amplification with reference gene primers provided the estimates of nucleated cell counts. Method: immunoSEQ multiplex PCR; TCRdb's copy keeps in-frame clones and lacks some. The V and J calls and clone size were taken over from that table, and D and trimming were inferred from the DNA. This table holds approximately 23,000 clones, less than 95% found once. There are 15 residues in the CDR3. V dropped 7 bases and J dropped 6; count of bases not matched to a gene: 12. Germline V lookup: CDR1 MDHEN, CDR2 SYDVKM. This chain links TRBV28 with TRBJ1-1, with TRBD1 matching 9 bases. Sequencing was done on a sample of peripheral blood. This receptor was identified in a man between 65 and 79 years old with acute or convalescent COVID-19. The CDR3 DNA is TGTGCCAGCACCCGGGACAGGGAGTCCTCCGCTGAAGCTTTCTTT. Translation gives CASTRDRESSAEAFF.